These 14 T cell receptor beta chains were sequenced from one sample in a study of blood T cell repertoires in COVID-19. Libraries were prepared by immunoSEQ multiplex PCR; TCRdb keeps only in-frame clonotypes and omits some of them. Here the sample spans fewer than 300,000 clones, roughly 84% being singletons. Sequenced material: peripheral blood. Receptor source: a woman younger than 35 with acute or convalescent COVID-19.

The V call is TRBV19, the J call TRBJ1-4; D might be TRBD1 (6 bases). Per germline, CDR1 LNHDA and CDR2 SQIVND (reference sequence). The CDR3 spans 13 residues. The V and J ends lost 5 bases and 8 bases respectively, with 12 bases between them. The DNA of the CDR3 is TGTGCCAGTAGTTTACAGGGCGGGGAAAAACTGTTTTTT. The encoded protein is CASSLQGGEKLFF.

V is TRBV7-2 and J is TRBJ1-4; the D is unclear. The CDR3 is 13 amino acids. CDR1 is SGHTA and CDR2 is FQGNSA in the germline V gene. Trimming stripped 1 base from V and 10 bases from J, with 10 bases between. CDR3 protein: CASSLDLSGKLFF. Here the CDR3 DNA reads TGTGCCAGCAGCTTAGATCTATCGGGAAAACTGTTTTTT.

For the CDR3, the DNA is TGTGCCAGCACGGACAGGGGGCGCGAGCAGTACTTC. Residues: CASTDRGREQYF. The chain uses TRBV2 and TRBJ2-7; 11 positions agree with TRBD1. Germline assignment: CDR1 SNHLY and CDR2 FYNNEI. The CDR3 has 12 residues. The J segment lost 6 bases and the V segment lost 7 bases, leaving 2 bases of the junction unmatched.

The chain has TRBV5-1 and TRBJ2-2, with TRBD1 as a possible D gene (5 bases). The CDR3 runs 14 residues. Trimming removed 2 bases at V and 5 bases at J, with 10 bases between. CDR1 SGHRS and CDR2 YFSETQ come from the germline V gene. The CDR3 loop reads CASSFRVGTGELFF. In nucleotides, the CDR3 is TGCGCCAGCAGCTTCAGGGTCGGTACCGGGGAGCTGTTTTTT.

With respect to this clone: This sample includes further DNA sequences coding for the same CDR3. The rearrangement joins TRBV19 to TRBJ2-7; no firm D call. From germline, CDR1 is LNHDA and CDR2 SQIVND (reference sequence). This CDR3 is built from 14 residues. V gave up 1 base and J gave up 3 bases, with 10 bases separating them. This CDR3 is CASSIAPGFYEQYF. CDR3 sequence (DNA): TGTGCCAGTAGTATAGCCCCGGGTTTCTACGAGCAGTACTTC. Variable domain in full (rest from reference TRBV19 and TRBJ2-7): DGGITQSPKYLFRKEGQNVTLSCEQNLNHDAMYWYRQDPGQGLRLIYYSQIVNDFQKGDIAEGYSVSREKKESFPLTVTSAQKNPTAFYLCASSIAPGFYEQYFGPGTRLTVT.

The gene calls are TRBV3-1 (or the pseudogene TRBV3-2) and TRBJ2-5; the D gene is possibly TRBD1 (5 bases). V lost 1 base, J lost 4 bases, and 10 bases lay in between. CDR3 length: 14 residues. Germline V gene data show CDR1 as LGHDT and CDR2 as YNNKEL (reference sequence). The CDR3 bases are TGTGCCAGCAGCCAAGGAAGTAGGGGAGAGACCCAGTACTTC. This gives the protein CASSQGSRGETQYF.

The chain employs TRBV27 and TRBJ2-1; 8 bases map to TRBD1. CDR3 length: 15 residues. The germline V gene has CDR1 MNHEY and CDR2 SMNVEV (reference sequence). Trimming removed 4 bases from V and 6 bases from J; junction bases left unmatched: 8. CDR3 bases: TGTGCCAGCAGTTCCGGACAGGGTTGGAGCAATGAGCAGTTCTTC. This encodes CASSSGQGWSNEQFF.

The chain links TRBV4-3 to TRBJ2-6; D is perhaps TRBD1 (5 bases). The CDR3 has 19 residues. The germline gives CDR1 LGHNA, CDR2 YSLEER. V was clipped by 3 bases and J by 0 bases, with 18 bases between them. The CDR3 here is CASSHAFWQGNSGANVLTF. The CDR3 DNA reads as TGCGCCAGCAGCCACGCCTTCTGGCAGGGCAACTCTGGGGCCAACGTCCTGACTTTC.

The V gene is TRBV7-2, the J gene TRBJ2-7; the D is unclear. Trimming pared 5 bases from V and 0 bases from J, leaving 5 bases between. This CDR3 contains 12 residues. The germline V gene encodes CDR1 SGHTA and CDR2 FQGNSA. CDR3 DNA: TGTGCCAGCAGCGTGAGCTCCTACGAGCAGTACTTC. The encoded protein is CASSVSSYEQYF.

The gene calls are TRBV5-5 and TRBJ2-2; D is perhaps TRBD2 (5 bases). Trimming took off 2 bases at V and 7 bases at J, with 9 bases between the two ends. The CDR3 spans 13 residues. Looked up from germline, CDR1 is SGHKS and CDR2 is YYEKEE (reference sequence). CDR3 sequence reads: CASSLGLGGELFF. The CDR3 bases are TGTGCCAGCAGCTTAGGACTGGGCGGGGAGCTGTTTTTT.

This chain uses TRBV5-1 with TRBJ2-2; unclear D gene. The CDR3 is 14 amino acids. Germline V gives CDR1 SGHRS, CDR2 YFSETQ. Trimming removed 4 bases from V and 0 bases from J, with 7 bases in between. In nucleotides, the CDR3 is TGCGCCAGCAGCCCGGTGGCGAACACCGGGGAGCTGTTTTTT. Its translation is CASSPVANTGELFF.

The J gene is TRBJ2-5, the V gene TRBV18; D uncertain. Germline assignment: CDR1 KGHSH and CDR2 LQKENI. The CDR3 covers 16 residues. Deletions cut 3 bases from V and 4 bases from J, with 18 bases between. Here the CDR3 DNA reads TGTGCCAGCTCACCGATGGGCCTCCCCTCAGGAGAGACCCAGTACTTC. Encoded protein: CASSPMGLPSGETQYF.

The DNA for the CDR3 is TGCGCCAGCAGCCAAGATCAGGAAAAACTGTTTTTT. Its translation is CASSQDQEKLFF. This chain links TRBV4-1 with TRBJ1-4; D gene uncertain. The ends were cut back, 0 bases at V and 8 bases at J, with 4 bases in the middle. Germline V gives CDR1 MGHRA, CDR2 YSYEKL. The CDR3 covers 12 residues.

This chain links TRBV27 with TRBJ2-7; 8 bases line up with TRBD1. Germline trimming cut 5 bases from V and 4 bases from J; bases unmatched to any gene: 7. Germline CDR1 and CDR2: MNHEY and SMNVEV (reference sequence). This CDR3 is built from 14 residues. The CDR3 protein is CASSPDRGGYEQYF. In DNA form, the CDR3 reads TGTGCCAGCAGTCCAGACAGGGGTGGGTACGAGCAGTACTTC.